Reported below is one T cell receptor beta chain. Its specificity is unknown. This record comes from a study of cytomegalovirus exposure and HLA in healthy donors. Whole-study results and caveats: Later, TCR association rates were found to vary by HLA locus, highest for DRB1 and lowest for HLA-C. Based on reports, TCR beta sequences accurately predicted HLA-A and HLA-B alleles for most subjects. TRBV6-2, TRBV6-3 and some other V segments were unresolvable in 87-base-pair reads.

V shed 3 bases, J shed 3 bases, and the junction held 2 bases outside the gene matches. The V gene's germline CDR1 is ENHRY and CDR2 SYGVKD. This CDR3 has 15 residues. The PCR ran on 60 Vbeta and 13 Jbeta primers. This table comes from immunoSEQ multiplex PCR, and its TCRdb copy is limited to in-frame clones, with some not included. Among under 100,000 clones listed, over 60% were seen once. This clonotype was obtained from a human donor in good health. The sequenced sample consisted of PBMCs. The genes are TRBV10-3 and TRBJ1-5; 10 bases are shared with TRBD1. CDR3 amino acids: CAISDGTGVNQPQHF. In nucleotides, the CDR3 is TGTGCCATCAGTGACGGGACAGGGGTCAATCAGCCCCAGCATTTT.